This TCR beta chain was profiled in a study of T-cell reconstitution after alpha-beta-depleted transplantation in children. Study conclusions and caveats: Several hundred expanded graft clones reportedly gave rise to the alpha-beta T cells present about two months after transplant. Most T-cell counts and diversity one year after the transplant came from T cells that were newly produced.

This clonotype was observed a handful of times. Its antigen remains unknown. The junction does not match germline at one end; this may be a read error. CDR1 is SGHTA, CDR2 FQGNSA, per germline. This CDR3 is 14 amino acids long. Molecular barcoding with unique molecular identifiers was used for the TCRbeta library. One entry per CDR3 protein, called by TCRdb with MiXCR from the PCR reads. In the table there are about 980,000 distinct CDR3 sequences, under 30% of which are singletons. The sequence derives from a boy in the first two years of life who had a stem cell transplant for SCID, so the T cells may come from the graft donor. The rearrangement joins TRBV7-2 to TRBJ1-2; no clear D. The material sequenced was PBMCs, mostly from graft donor cells, taken 360 days after TCRalphabeta/CD19-depleted stem cell transplant. The CDR3 loop reads CASSLEGADYGYTF. In DNA, the CDR3 is TGCGCCAGCAGCTTGGAGGGCGCCGACTATGGCTACACCTTC. Using reference TRBV7-2 and TRBJ1-2 for the parts outside the CDR3, the full variable domain is GAGVSQSPSNKVTEKGKDVELRCDPISGHTALYWYRQSLGQGLEFLIYFQGNSAPDKSGLPSDRFSAERTGGSVSTLTIQRTQQEDSAVYLCASSLEGADYGYTFGSGTRLTVV.